Following are 30 T cell receptor beta chains from one sample sequenced in a study of metastatic and nonmetastatic thyroid tumors. Through MiXCR, TCRdb re-clonotyped the PCR reads. The table includes about 69,000 clones, approximately 15% detected once. All patients were treatment-naive before thyroid surgery. Input material: blood. The source of these receptors is a male donor with papillary thyroid cancer or a benign thyroid nodule (not recorded which). Some clones in this sample may be carry-over from other donors' samples.

About this clone itself: The junction departs from the called germline gene at one end, perhaps through a read error. The chain combines TRBV28 with TRBJ2-7; 7 bases map to TRBD1. Per the germline V gene, CDR1 is MDHEN and CDR2 is SYDVKM. CDR3 size: 17 residues. CDR3 in amino acids: CASKGQTAGNSYHEQYF. CDR3 nucleotides: TGTGCAAGCAAGGGACAGACGGCCGGGAATAGCTACCACGAGCAGTACTTC.

CDR3 DNA sequence: TGTGCCAGCAGCTTATCGGGGGGCGACGTGTACGAGCAGTACTTC. Its protein is CASSLSGGDVYEQYF. J is TRBJ2-7 and V is TRBV7-8; D might be TRBD2 (7 bases). Germline-derived CDR1 and CDR2 are SGHVS and FQNEAQ. Trimming cost V 2 bases and J 4 bases, with 15 bases left between them. The CDR3 runs to 15 residues.

This clone was seen repeatedly, ten times or more. The J gene is TRBJ1-2, the V gene TRBV3-1; 9 bases map to TRBD1. The CDR3 consists of 13 residues. CDR1 LGHDT and CDR2 YNNKEL come from the germline V gene (reference sequence). Germline trimming cut 4 bases from V and 3 bases from J; bases unmatched to any gene: 0. CDR3 sequence: CASSRDRDYGYTF. The CDR3 nucleotides read TGTGCCAGCAGCCGGGACAGGGACTATGGCTACACCTTC.

This clone was recorded at least ten times. The CDR3 DNA follows: TGTGCCAGCTCACCACTTGAGGGTTCTCAGCCCCAGCATTTT. It is translated as CASSPLEGSQPQHF. The V and J genes are TRBV18 and TRBJ1-5; D ambiguous. Germline V gives CDR1 KGHSH, CDR2 LQKENI. The CDR3 spans 14 residues. Deletions cut 1 base from V and 6 bases from J, with 10 bases between.

The chain uses TRBV2 and TRBJ1-5; a possible D gene is TRBD1 (5 bases). V was pared by 6 bases and J by 3 bases, with 15 bases between. The CDR3 has 15 amino acids. The germline V gene encodes CDR1 SNHLY and CDR2 FYNNEI. The CDR3 loop is CASRLRDWDNQPQHF. CDR3 sequence (DNA): TGTGCCAGCAGACTACGGGACTGGGACAATCAGCCCCAGCATTTT.

This clone was detected many times. The V gene is TRBV6-4, the J gene TRBJ2-1; tentatively, D is TRBD2 (6 bases). Germline V lookup: CDR1 MRHNA, CDR2 SNTAGT. This CDR3 is 14 amino acids long. V was shortened by 3 bases and J by 11 bases, with 17 bases between the two germline ends. In nucleotides, the CDR3 is TGTGCCAGCAGTGAAGGCCGGGACTCAGAAAAGCAGTTCTTC. Residues: CASSEGRDSEKQFF.

This clone was detected only once. The chain couples TRBV13 to TRBJ2-5; no reliable D call. Trimming pared 2 bases from V and 4 bases from J, leaving 20 bases between. Germline V CDR1 and CDR2: PRHDT, FYEKMQ (reference sequence). CDR3 length equals 17 residues. The CDR3 nucleotides read TGTGCCAGCAGCTTAAGTTCCCGGCGCAGTGACCGAGAGACCCAGTACTTC. Its translation: CASSLSSRRSDRETQYF.

This clone has a count of ten or more. CDR3 sequence (DNA): TGTGCCAGCAGCTTAGGTCTAGCGGGGGGATGGAATGAGCAGTTCTTC. Translated, it gives CASSLGLAGGWNEQFF. The V call is TRBV11-2, the J call TRBJ2-1; 11 bases map to TRBD2. CDR3 length: 16 amino acids. Germline CDR1 SGHAT, CDR2 FQNNGV. Trimming removed 1 base from V and 7 bases from J; junction bases left unmatched: 6.

This clone was counted ten times or more. This same CDR3 is encoded by further DNA sequences in the sample. CDR3 nucleotide sequence: TGTGCCTGGAGTGCTAGCGGGCCCTCCACAGATACGCAGTATTTT. Translated, it gives CAWSASGPSTDTQYF. The rearrangement links TRBV30 to TRBJ2-3; TRBD2 matches 8 bases. J lost 2 bases, V lost 1 base, and 5 bases had no gene match. Per germline, CDR1 GTSNPN and CDR2 SVGIG (reference sequence). This CDR3 has 15 amino acids.

This clone appeared many times. CDR3 amino acids: CASSAPNGGRTEAFF. The CDR3, as DNA: TGTGCCAGCAGCGCACCCAACGGGGGGCGAACTGAAGCTTTCTTT. The chain carries TRBV9 and TRBJ1-1; D is perhaps TRBD1 (6 bases). Germline CDR1 and CDR2: SGDLS and YYNGEE. The CDR3 spans 15 residues. The ends were cut back, 3 bases at V and 5 bases at J, with 17 bases in the middle.

This clone was seen at least ten times. V gene TRBV4-1 combines with J gene TRBJ1-2, with D tentatively TRBD1 (5 bases). V shed 4 bases and J shed 3 bases, with 18 bases lying between them. Germline V gene sequence: CDR1 MGHRA, CDR2 YSYEKL. This CDR3 spans 16 amino acids. CDR3 protein: CASSRSPGQGHYGYTF. For the CDR3, the DNA is TGCGCCAGCAGCCGATCACCGGGGCAGGGCCACTATGGCTACACCTTC.

The table lists this clone with many counts. The rearrangement links TRBV5-1 to TRBJ2-2, with 11 bases matching TRBD2. The CDR3 runs 17 residues. V dropped 4 bases and J dropped 4; count of bases not matched to a gene: 9. CDR1 and CDR2 (germline): SGHRS, YFSETQ. CDR3 protein: CASSLLAGEGRTGELFF. CDR3 nucleotide sequence: TGCGCCAGCAGCCTACTAGCGGGAGAGGGGCGCACCGGGGAGCTGTTTTTT.

This clone has ten or more counts. The gene calls are TRBV5-4 and TRBJ1-1; D unclear. Trimming removed 1 base from V and 0 bases from J, with 10 bases in between. Germline V gene sequence: CDR1 SGHNT, CDR2 YYREEE (reference sequence). The CDR3 loop spans 15 amino acids. CDR3 residues: CASSLRAGLNTEAFF. CDR3 nucleotides: TGTGCCAGCAGCTTGAGGGCAGGATTGAACACTGAAGCTTTCTTT. Variable domain in full (rest from reference TRBV5-4 and TRBJ1-1): ETGVTQSPTHLIKTRGQQVTLRCSSQSGHNTVSWYQQALGQGPQFIFQYYREEENGRGNFPPRFSGLQFPNYSSELNVNALELDDSALYLCASSLRAGLNTEAFFGQGTRLTVV.

This clone was counted between two and nine times. The rearrangement joins TRBV28 to TRBJ1-1; no clear D. The CDR3 sequence is 16 residues long. The V end lost 6 bases, the J end lost 0 bases, and 17 bases lay between the germline ends. Germline-derived CDR1 and CDR2 are MDHEN and SYDVKM. The chain's CDR3 is CASSSTDFTMNTEAFF. In DNA, the CDR3 is TGTGCCAGCAGCTCGACGGACTTTACTATGAACACTGAAGCTTTCTTT.

The J gene is TRBJ1-1, the V gene TRBV19; tentative D call: TRBD1 (5 bases). Germline values: CDR1 LNHDA, CDR2 SQIVND (reference sequence). V was trimmed by 7 bases and J by 5 bases, leaving 17 bases between them. The CDR3 runs 14 residues. DNA for the CDR3: TGTGCCAGTACCCGACACGTTACAGGTACTGAAGCTTTCTTT. Residues: CASTRHVTGTEAFF. Supplemented by reference TRBV19 and TRBJ1-1, the full variable domain reads DGGITQSPKYLFRKEGQNVTLSCEQNLNHDAMYWYRQDPGQGLRLIYYSQIVNDFQKGDIAEGYSVSREKKESFPLTVTSAQKNPTAFYLCASTRHVTGTEAFFGQGTRLTVV.

This clone appeared many times. The rearrangement joins TRBV27 to TRBJ2-1, with TRBD2 matching over 8 bases. Per germline, CDR1 MNHEY and CDR2 SMNVEV (reference sequence). The CDR3 spans 17 residues. Trimming at V came to 2 bases and at J to 1 base, leaving 7 bases not matched to a gene. CDR3 bases: TGTGCCAGCAGTTTAGTCAGTAGCGGGATATCCTACAATGAGCAGTTCTTC. It is translated as CASSLVSSGISYNEQFF.

Ten or more counts support this clone. The V call is TRBV5-8, the J call TRBJ2-5; 7 bases map to TRBD1. Germline lookup yields CDR1 SGHTS and CDR2 YDEGEE. Trimming cost V 2 bases and J 4 bases; bases outside gene matches: 5. There are 14 residues in the CDR3. CDR3 region: CASSLDPGGETQYF. The CDR3 nucleotides read TGTGCCAGCAGCTTAGACCCAGGGGGAGAGACCCAGTACTTC.

This clone was counted many times. The J gene is TRBJ2-7, the V gene TRBV11-2, with 7 bases aligning to TRBD1. This CDR3 has 14 amino acids. Germline-derived CDR1 and CDR2 are SGHAT and FQNNGV. The junction had 7 bases not matched to a gene; V was cut back by 3 bases and J by 5 bases. The CDR3 DNA is TGTGCCAGCAGCTTCGGGGCAGGGGGACACGAGCAGTACTTC. As protein: CASSFGAGGHEQYF.

This clone was detected many times. CDR3 loop: CASIRTGERVNEQFF. DNA for the CDR3: TGTGCCAGCATTCGAACAGGGGAAAGGGTCAATGAGCAGTTCTTC. The rearrangement joins TRBV6-1 to TRBJ2-1; 7 bases fit TRBD1. The junction had 12 bases not matched to a gene; V was cut back by 7 bases and J by 6 bases. This CDR3 is built from 15 residues. Germline-derived CDR1 and CDR2 are MNHNS and SASEGT.

This clone was found many times. V is TRBV28 and J is TRBJ1-5; no clear D gene. The germline V gene has CDR1 MDHEN and CDR2 SYDVKM. This CDR3 spans 14 amino acids. V was cut by 2 bases and J by 7 bases, with 12 bases left in between. CDR3 sequence reads: CASSLGGPGQPQHF. The CDR3 DNA is TGTGCCAGCAGTTTAGGTGGCCCCGGGCAGCCCCAGCATTTT.

This clone came up many times. The DNA of the CDR3 is TGTGCCAGCAGCTTAACGGCGGGGAACACTGAAGCTTTCTTT. Translation: CASSLTAGNTEAFF. The rearrangement joins TRBV7-3 to TRBJ1-1; D uncertain. V lost 0 bases and J 1 base, leaving 6 bases between the germline ends. CDR3 length: 14 residues. Germline CDR1 is SGHTA and CDR2 is FQGTGA.

This clone was recorded many times. The CDR3 coding sequence is TGTGCCAGCAGCATTAGGAGGGGGGACGAGCAGTACGTC. Translation: CASSIRRGDEQYV. The J gene is TRBJ2-7, the V gene TRBV11-1; the D call may be TRBD1 or TRBD2 (6 bases each). Trimming left V 5 bases short and J 5 bases short, with 13 bases between. This CDR3 contains 13 residues. Germline CDR1 and CDR2: SGHAT and FQDESV (reference sequence).

The chain links TRBV5-4 to TRBJ2-5, with 8 nucleotides matching TRBD1. From germline, CDR1 is SGHNT and CDR2 YYREEE (reference sequence). The CDR3 covers 14 residues. J was trimmed by 4 bases and V by 5 bases; bases with no gene match: 7. CDR3 protein: CASSKNTGGETQYF. The CDR3 coding sequence is TGTGCCAGCAGTAAGAACACAGGGGGAGAGACCCAGTACTTC.

This clone was seen at least ten times. CDR3 nucleotides: TGCAGCGTTGAAGATCTTCTGGACAGGGGAACTAGCTATGAGCAGTTCTTC. Amino acid sequence: CSVEDLLDRGTSYEQFF. The chain employs TRBV29-1 and TRBJ2-1; 9 bases match TRBD1. Unmatched junction bases numbered 14, after V lost 0 bases and J lost 8 bases. CDR3 length: 17 amino acids. The germline V gene encodes CDR1 SQVTM and CDR2 ANQGSEA.

This clone was detected ten times or more. The chain carries TRBV7-9 and TRBJ2-1; the match to TRBD2 covers 14 bases. V lost 5 bases to trimming and J lost 7 bases; unmatched junction nucleotides: 7. CDR1 and CDR2 from the germline V gene are SEHNR and FQNEAQ (reference sequence). The length of the CDR3 is 16 residues. The CDR3 protein is CASSPTSGRAKNEQFF. The CDR3 nucleotides are TGTGCCAGCAGCCCGACTAGCGGGAGGGCCAAGAATGAGCAGTTCTTC. Full variable domain (missing parts from reference TRBV7-9 and TRBJ2-1): DTGVSQNPRHKITKRGQNVTFRCDPISEHNRLYWYRQTLGQGPEFLTYFQNEAQLEKSRLLSDRFSAERPKGSFSTLEIQRTEQGDSAMYLCASSPTSGRAKNEQFFGPGTRLTVL.

This clone was recorded many times. This sample includes further DNA sequences coding for the same CDR3. This chain links TRBV20-1 with TRBJ2-7, with unresolved D. The V end lost 1 base, the J end lost 6 bases, and 13 bases lay between the germline ends. The CDR3 sequence is 13 residues long. Looked up from germline, CDR1 is DFQATT and CDR2 is SNEGSKA (reference sequence). CDR3 loop: CSARGPVGLEQYF. The CDR3 region has the DNA TGCAGTGCTAGAGGGCCAGTAGGGCTCGAGCAGTACTTC.

This clone was counted ten times or more. This chain links TRBV9 with TRBJ2-3; 8 bases map to TRBD2. The germline CDR1 and CDR2 sequences are SGDLS and YYNGEE. The CDR3 loop spans 12 amino acids. V gave up 7 bases and J gave up 8 bases; unmatched junction bases: 6. The CDR3: CASGAGEGTQYF. Here the CDR3 DNA reads TGTGCCAGCGGAGCGGGAGAGGGTACGCAGTATTTT.

This clone came up many times. J is TRBJ2-2 and V is TRBV9, with TRBD2 matching over 7 bases. CDR3 length: 16 amino acids. Germline CDR1 is SGDLS and CDR2 is YYNGEE. V dropped 2 bases and J dropped 3; count of bases not matched to a gene: 7. The CDR3 sequence is CASSVLGEGYTGELFF. CDR3 bases: TGTGCCAGCAGCGTTTTGGGGGAGGGTTACACCGGGGAGCTGTTTTTT.

This clone was recorded at least ten times. Additional DNA sequences in this sample encode the identical CDR3. V is TRBV12-3 or TRBV12-4 and J is TRBJ1-2; D gene unclear. The germline V and J ends were trimmed by 1 base and 6 bases, with 9 bases remaining between them. The CDR3 has 13 amino acids. The CDR3 coding sequence is TGTGCCAGCAGTTTAGGGGGATGGAATGGCTACACCTTC. Its protein product is CASSLGGWNGYTF.

The sample holds many counts of this clone. The chain employs TRBV9 and TRBJ2-1, with D unclear. Germline values: CDR1 SGDLS, CDR2 YYNGEE. The CDR3 has 15 residues. The V end was cut by 6 bases, the J end by 0 bases, with 13 bases between. The CDR3 bases are TGTGCCAGCACAGTTAGTGGCGCCTCCTACAATGAGCAGTTCTTC. Translated: CASTVSGASYNEQFF.